The 27 T cell receptor beta chains listed next were all sequenced from one sample in a study of cytomegalovirus exposure and HLA in healthy donors. Using immunoSEQ multiplex PCR, the repertoire was profiled, and TCRdb retains in-frame clones only, with some absent. The table has some 90,000 clones, 96% seen once. The sequenced material came from PBMCs. These receptors all stem from a young man in good health and CMV-seronegative.

This chain joins TRBV9 and TRBJ1-2, with 10 bases fitting TRBD1. Germline V gene data show CDR1 as SGDLS and CDR2 as YYNGEE. The J segment lost 3 bases and the V segment lost 4 bases, leaving 12 bases of the junction unmatched. The CDR3 covers 17 residues. CDR3 loop: CASSISGTGAFDYGYTF. As DNA, the CDR3 is TGTGCCAGCAGCATATCCGGGACAGGGGCCTTTGACTATGGCTACACCTTC.

The chain has TRBV9 and TRBJ2-1, with 11 bases that match TRBD2. Germline CDR1 SGDLS, CDR2 YYNGEE. V shed 3 bases and J 8 bases; nucleotides not matched to a gene: 19. This CDR3 spans 19 amino acids. CDR3 nucleotides: TGTGCCAGCAGCGACCCTTCCGGGACTAGCGGCAAGGAGGGCGATGAGCAGTTCTTC. This gives the protein CASSDPSGTSGKEGDEQFF.

This chain connects TRBV4-1 to TRBJ2-2; D is unresolved. Germline loops: CDR1 MGHRA, CDR2 YSYEKL. V was clipped by 4 bases and J by 8 bases, with 8 bases between them. CDR3 length: 12 amino acids. The CDR3 spells CASSPYQGELFF. The CDR3 DNA reads as TGCGCCAGCAGCCCCTATCAAGGGGAGCTGTTTTTT.

The CDR3 DNA follows: TGTGCCAGCAGTGTGACAGGGCCGAGCGAGCAGTACTTC. It encodes CASSVTGPSEQYF. This rearrangement joins TRBV28 to TRBJ2-7; TRBD1 aligns across 7 bases. The CDR3 is made up of 13 amino acids. The V gene end was trimmed by 5 bases and the J gene end by 6 bases; junction bases not matched to a gene: 7. Germline CDR1 reads MDHEN; CDR2 reads SYDVKM.

This CDR3 is CASSLRVLSGKPYEQYV. Here the CDR3 DNA reads TGTGCCAGCAGTTTAAGGGTGTTATCCGGGAAACCCTACGAGCAGTACGTC. The V and J genes are TRBV27 and TRBJ2-7; tentative D call: TRBD2 (5 bases). Germline CDR1 is MNHEY and CDR2 is SMNVEV (reference sequence). This CDR3 comprises 17 residues. With 2 bases removed from V and 2 bases from J, the gap between germline ends came to 19 bases.

This chain connects TRBV11-2 to TRBJ2-7, with 7 nucleotides matching TRBD2. Trimming removed 0 bases from V and 3 bases from J; junction bases left unmatched: 5. Germline V lookup: CDR1 SGHAT, CDR2 FQNNGV. The CDR3 loop spans 15 amino acids. The CDR3 region has the DNA TGTGCCAGCAGCTTAGAACGAGCGGGACTCTACGAGCAGTACGTC. Its translation: CASSLERAGLYEQYV.

The chain combines TRBV27 with TRBJ2-2; TRBD1 might be the D (6 bases). CDR3 size: 14 residues. Germline V gives CDR1 MNHEY, CDR2 SMNVEV (reference sequence). The DNA of the CDR3 is TGTGCTGCAACCGGGACACCGAACACCGGGGAGCTGTTTTTT. Residues: CAATGTPNTGELFF.

The chain has TRBV4-3 and TRBJ1-2; a weak D match, TRBD1 (6 bases). The CDR3 has 15 residues. The germline gives CDR1 LGHNA, CDR2 YSLEER. V lost 0 bases to trimming and J lost 5 bases, with 13 bases between them. Written as DNA, the CDR3 is TGCGCCAGCAGCCAAGATCAGGGACAACCGTATGGCTACACCTTC. This sequence encodes CASSQDQGQPYGYTF.

The genes are TRBV10-3 and TRBJ2-1, with 7 bases identical to TRBD2. Germline V gene lookup returns CDR1 ENHRY and CDR2 SYGVKD. The CDR3 runs 16 residues. Losses at the gene ends were 6 bases for V and 5 bases for J; bases not matched to a gene: 13. The CDR3 loop reads CAIRDPLAETDNEQFF. The CDR3 DNA follows: TGTGCCATCAGGGACCCTCTAGCGGAAACAGACAATGAGCAGTTCTTC.

In DNA, the CDR3 is TGCGCCAGCAGCCCAGGACAGGGGGCCGGTCTCTACGAGCAGTACGTC. This gives the protein CASSPGQGAGLYEQYV. The J gene is TRBJ2-7, the V gene TRBV4-1; TRBD1 agrees at 11 bases. Trimming removed 4 bases from V and 3 bases from J; junction bases left unmatched: 8. Germline loops: CDR1 MGHRA, CDR2 YSYEKL. The CDR3 contains 16 residues.

V gene TRBV9 combines with J gene TRBJ2-1; 7 nucleotides agree with TRBD1. This CDR3 spans 16 amino acids. The V gene's germline CDR1 is SGDLS and CDR2 YYNGEE. The J segment lost 0 bases and the V segment lost 7 bases, leaving 10 bases of the junction unmatched. CDR3 sequence: CASSPTGTVSYNEQFF. For the CDR3, the DNA is TGTGCCAGCTCTCCCACCGGGACAGTCTCCTACAATGAGCAGTTCTTC.

The CDR3 reads CASRPRLEYNEQFF. CDR3 DNA sequence: TGTGCCAGCAGGCCCAGACTAGAATACAATGAGCAGTTCTTC. J is TRBJ2-1 and V is TRBV6-6; D might be TRBD2 (6 bases). V lost 6 bases and J lost 4, with 13 bases in between. The CDR3 covers 14 residues. Germline-derived CDR1 and CDR2 are MNHNY and SVGAGI (reference sequence).

This chain joins TRBV7-9 and TRBJ2-1; TRBD2 is a possible D gene (6 bases). V gave up 5 bases and J gave up 4 bases, with 12 bases separating them. Germline values: CDR1 SEHNR, CDR2 FQNEAQ (reference sequence). CDR3 size: 14 residues. The CDR3 DNA reads TGTGCCAGCAGCGGCCCGACTAGTTACAATGAGCAGTTCTTC. Protein: CASSGPTSYNEQFF. Based on the CDR3 plus reference TRBV7-9 and TRBJ2-1, the full variable domain is DTGVSQNPRHKITKRGQNVTFRCDPISEHNRLYWYRQTLGQGPEFLTYFQNEAQLEKSRLLSDRFSAERPKGSFSTLEIQRTEQGDSAMYLCASSGPTSYNEQFFGPGTRLTVL.

V and J are TRBV7-2 and TRBJ2-3; maybe TRBD2 (6 bases). This CDR3 has 15 residues. The germline V gene has CDR1 SGHTA and CDR2 FQGNSA. V was trimmed by 3 bases and J by 8 bases, leaving 18 bases between them. This CDR3 reads CASSFPPGTPGTQYF. The CDR3 DNA is TGTGCCAGCAGCTTCCCACCGGGGACTCCCGGTACGCAGTATTTT.

V is TRBV20-1 and J is TRBJ2-7; 9 nucleotides agree with TRBD2. The CDR3 sequence is 11 residues long. After removal of 5 bases from V and 5 bases from J, the junction contained 1 base not matched to a gene. Germline lookup yields CDR1 DFQATT and CDR2 SNEGSKA (reference sequence). DNA for the CDR3: TGCAGTGCTGCTAGCGGGAACGAGCAGTACGTC. Translated: CSAASGNEQYV.

The chain joins TRBV7-9 to TRBJ1-3; TRBD1 aligns across 8 bases. The junction had 4 bases not matched to a gene; V was cut back by 5 bases and J by 1 base. Germline assignment: CDR1 SEHNR and CDR2 FQNEAQ (reference sequence). This CDR3 has 15 amino acids. CDR3 amino acids: CASSGRTGSGNTIYF. For the CDR3, the DNA is TGTGCCAGCAGCGGGCGGACAGGGTCTGGAAACACCATATATTTT.

The gene calls are TRBV28 and TRBJ2-7; TRBD1 agrees at 7 bases. The CDR3 contains 13 residues. The germline V gene encodes CDR1 MDHEN and CDR2 SYDVKM. Unmatched junction bases numbered 9, after V lost 7 bases and J lost 6 bases. This CDR3 is CASKRQGIVEQYF. CDR3 nucleotides: TGTGCCAGCAAACGACAGGGAATCGTCGAGCAGTACTTC.

This CDR3 reads CASSLRDRAHEQYF. The CDR3 DNA reads TGCGCCAGCAGTCTCCGGGACAGGGCCCACGAGCAGTACTTC. The chain couples TRBV5-1 to TRBJ2-7; TRBD1 aligns across 9 bases. The junction had 8 bases not matched to a gene; V was cut back by 5 bases and J by 5 bases. Looked up from germline, CDR1 is SGHRS and CDR2 is YFSETQ. The CDR3 has 14 amino acids. Looking up the rest from reference TRBV5-1 and TRBJ2-7 gives the full variable domain: KAGVTQTPRYLIKTRGQQVTLSCSPISGHRSVSWYQQTPGQGLQFLFEYFSETQRNKGNFPGRFSGRQFSNSRSEMNVSTLELGDSALYLCASSLRDRAHEQYFGPGTRLTVT.

This clone was seen only once. The genes are TRBV6-5 and TRBJ1-2, with TRBD1 matching 8 bases. J was trimmed by 6 bases and V by 4 bases; bases with no gene match: 4. Germline lookup yields CDR1 MNHEY and CDR2 SVGAGI. This CDR3 region has 13 residues. CDR3 bases: TGTGCCAGCAGTTCTGGACAGGGTGATGGCTACACCTTC. It translates to CASSSGQGDGYTF.

V gene TRBV5-1 combines with J gene TRBJ2-3; 10 positions match TRBD2. V lost 2 bases, J lost 1 base, and 1 base stayed unmatched. The germline CDR1 and CDR2 sequences are SGHRS and YFSETQ. The CDR3 totals 15 residues. CDR3 amino acids: CASSLAGGGTDTQYF. In DNA form, the CDR3 reads TGCGCCAGCAGCTTAGCGGGAGGGGGCACAGATACGCAGTATTTT.

The chain combines TRBV5-1 with TRBJ2-2; 7 nucleotides agree with TRBD1. CDR1 is SGHRS and CDR2 is YFSETQ in the germline V gene. The V segment lost 3 bases and the J segment 3 bases; nucleotides outside the gene matches: 5. The CDR3 sequence is 15 residues long. CDR3 bases: TGCGCCAGCAGCTGGGACAGCAGGGACACCGGGGAGCTGTTTTTT. Its protein product is CASSWDSRDTGELFF.

The chain has TRBV30 and TRBJ2-5; the match to TRBD1 covers 8 bases. CDR3 size: 14 residues. The V and J ends lost 4 bases and 7 bases, in that order; junction bases with no gene match: 11. In germline, CDR1 is GTSNPN, CDR2 SVGIG (reference sequence). CDR3 amino acids: CAWTGQGLWGTQYF. In nucleotides, the CDR3 is TGTGCCTGGACCGGACAGGGCCTATGGGGGACCCAGTACTTC.

This clone was seen more than once but under ten times. CDR3 sequence reads: CASSFFDRALGGGTGELFF. The DNA of the CDR3 is TGTGCCAGCAGCTTCTTCGACAGGGCCCTAGGTGGAGGAACCGGGGAGCTGTTTTTT. The J gene is TRBJ2-2, the V gene TRBV7-6, with TRBD1 matching 7 bases. The CDR3 extends over 19 amino acids. Germline lookup yields CDR1 SGHVS and CDR2 FNYEAQ. The V and J ends lost 3 bases and 5 bases, in that order; junction bases with no gene match: 18.

The chain is built from TRBV30 and TRBJ2-7; 9 bases are shared with TRBD1. Trimming cost V 3 bases and J 5 bases; bases outside gene matches: 5. The CDR3 covers 13 residues. Germline V CDR1 and CDR2: GTSNPN, SVGIG (reference sequence). The CDR3 loop reads CAWRGTGRNEQYV. The CDR3 nucleotides read TGTGCCTGGAGAGGGACAGGGAGGAACGAGCAGTACGTC.

The chain employs TRBV5-4 and TRBJ2-1, with 9 bases aligning to TRBD2. CDR1 and CDR2 (germline): SGHNT, YYREEE (reference sequence). The V gene end was trimmed by 2 bases and the J gene end by 9 bases; junction bases not matched to a gene: 9. The CDR3 runs 15 residues. CDR3 amino acids: CASSFLAGKGGEQFF. The CDR3 DNA reads as TGTGCCAGCAGCTTCCTAGCGGGAAAAGGGGGTGAGCAGTTCTTC.

This clone has a handful of counts. The chain recombines TRBV10-1 with TRBJ2-7; no clear D. The CDR3 spans 12 residues. Trimming stripped 8 bases from V and 3 bases from J, with 11 bases between. Germline CDR1 WNHNN, CDR2 SYGVQD (reference sequence). The CDR3 reads CASPRPDYEQYV. CDR3 coding DNA: TGCGCCAGCCCCCGGCCTGACTACGAGCAGTACGTC.

A remark on this clone: One end of the junction fails to match germline, which may point to a read error. The chain recombines TRBV7-7 with TRBJ2-5, with a weak D call TRBD1 (5 bases). The CDR3 has 15 amino acids. The germline V gene encodes CDR1 SSHAT and CDR2 FNYEAQ (reference sequence). CDR3 nucleotides: TGTGCTAGCAGCACGATTAGGGGCCCTCAAGAGACCCAGTACTTC. It translates to CASSTIRGPQETQYF. The whole variable domain, remainder taken from reference TRBV7-7 and TRBJ2-5, is GAGVSQSPRYKVTKRGQDVTLRCDPISSHATLYWYQQALGQGPEFLTYFNYEAQPDKSGLPSDRFSAERPEGSISTLTIQRTEQRDSAMYRCASSTIRGPQETQYFGPGTRLLVL.